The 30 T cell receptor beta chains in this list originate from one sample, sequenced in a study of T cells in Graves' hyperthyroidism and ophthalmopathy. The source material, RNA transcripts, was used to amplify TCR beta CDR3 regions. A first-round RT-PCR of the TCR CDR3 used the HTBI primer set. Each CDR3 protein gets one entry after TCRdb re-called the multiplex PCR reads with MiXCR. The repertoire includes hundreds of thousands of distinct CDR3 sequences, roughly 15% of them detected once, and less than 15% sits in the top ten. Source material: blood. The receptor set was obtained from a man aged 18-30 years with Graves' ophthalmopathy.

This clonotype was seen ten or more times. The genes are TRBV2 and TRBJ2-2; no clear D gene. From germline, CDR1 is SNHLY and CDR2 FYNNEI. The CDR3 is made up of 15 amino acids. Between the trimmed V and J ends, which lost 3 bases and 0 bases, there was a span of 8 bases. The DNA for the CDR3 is TGTGCCAGCAGTGAGGCGTCAGCGAACACCGGGGAGCTGTTTTTT. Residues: CASSEASANTGELFF. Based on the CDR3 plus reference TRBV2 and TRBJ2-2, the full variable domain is EPEVTQTPSHQVTQMGQEVILRCVPISNHLYFYWYRQILGQKVEFLVSFYNNEISEKSEIFDDQFSVERPDGSNFTLKIRSTKLEDSAMYFCASSEASANTGELFFGEGSRLTVL.

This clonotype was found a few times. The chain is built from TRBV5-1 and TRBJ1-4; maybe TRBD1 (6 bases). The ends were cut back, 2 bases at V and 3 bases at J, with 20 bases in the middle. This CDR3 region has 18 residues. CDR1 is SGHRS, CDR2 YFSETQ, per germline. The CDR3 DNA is TGCGCCAGCAGCTTAGGGTTCGGGGGCGCGGAGTCTAATGAAAAACTGTTTTTT. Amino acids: CASSLGFGGAESNEKLFF.

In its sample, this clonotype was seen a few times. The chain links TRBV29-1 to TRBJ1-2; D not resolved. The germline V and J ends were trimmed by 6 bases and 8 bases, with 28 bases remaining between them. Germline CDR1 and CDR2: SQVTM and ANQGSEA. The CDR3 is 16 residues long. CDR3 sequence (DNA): TGCAGCGTCTCAATGGTGGCCGAAGTAGTTTCCCCAGGCTACACCTTC. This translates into CSVSMVAEVVSPGYTF.

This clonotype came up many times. The CDR3 loop is CAISSGGYEQYF. CDR3 nucleotides: TGTGCCATCAGTTCGGGGGGCTACGAGCAGTACTTC. The V call is TRBV10-3, the J call TRBJ2-7; the match to TRBD2 covers 7 bases. Trimming took 5 bases from V and 3 from J; bases not matched to a gene: 1. The CDR3 is made up of 12 amino acids. Germline V lookup: CDR1 ENHRY, CDR2 SYGVKD.

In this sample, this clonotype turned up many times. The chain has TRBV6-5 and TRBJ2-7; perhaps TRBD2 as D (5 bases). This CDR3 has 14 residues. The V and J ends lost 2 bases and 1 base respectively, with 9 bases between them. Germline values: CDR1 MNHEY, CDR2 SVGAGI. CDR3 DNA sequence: TGTGCCAGCAGTTACGGAGCGGTTTCCTACGAGCAGTACTTC. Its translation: CASSYGAVSYEQYF.

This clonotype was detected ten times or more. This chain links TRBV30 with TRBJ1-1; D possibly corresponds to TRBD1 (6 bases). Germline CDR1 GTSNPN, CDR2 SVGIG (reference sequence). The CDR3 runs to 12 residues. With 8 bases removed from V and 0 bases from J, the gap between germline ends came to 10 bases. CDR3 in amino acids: CAGDRMNTEAFF. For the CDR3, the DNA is TGTGCCGGAGACAGGATGAACACTGAAGCTTTCTTT.

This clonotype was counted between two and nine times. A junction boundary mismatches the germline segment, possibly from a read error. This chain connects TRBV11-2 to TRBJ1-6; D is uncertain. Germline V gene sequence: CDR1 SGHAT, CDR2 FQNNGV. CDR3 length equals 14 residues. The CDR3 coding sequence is TGTGCCGGCAGCTTATTGGGGTGGAATTCACCCCTCCACTTT. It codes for CAGSLLGWNSPLHF.

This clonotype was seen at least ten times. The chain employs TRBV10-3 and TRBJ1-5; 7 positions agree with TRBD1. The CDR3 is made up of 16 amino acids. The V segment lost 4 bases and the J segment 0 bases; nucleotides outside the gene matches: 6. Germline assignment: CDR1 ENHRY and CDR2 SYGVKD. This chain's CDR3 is CAISAQGGNSNQPQHF. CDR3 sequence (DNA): TGTGCCATCAGTGCTCAGGGGGGGAATAGCAATCAGCCCCAGCATTTT.

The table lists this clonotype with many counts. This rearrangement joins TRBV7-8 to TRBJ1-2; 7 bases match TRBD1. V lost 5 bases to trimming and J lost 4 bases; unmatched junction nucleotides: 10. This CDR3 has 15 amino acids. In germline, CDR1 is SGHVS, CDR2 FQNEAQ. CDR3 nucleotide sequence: TGTGCCAGCAGCGGTTCGACAGGGATGGGCTATGGCTACACCTTC. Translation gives CASSGSTGMGYGYTF.

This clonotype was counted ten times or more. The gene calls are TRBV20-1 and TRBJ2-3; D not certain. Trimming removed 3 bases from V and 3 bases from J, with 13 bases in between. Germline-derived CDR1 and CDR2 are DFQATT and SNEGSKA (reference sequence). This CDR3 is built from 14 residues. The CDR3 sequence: CSASYAGSTDTQYF. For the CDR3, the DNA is TGCAGTGCTAGTTATGCAGGCTCTACAGATACGCAGTATTTT.

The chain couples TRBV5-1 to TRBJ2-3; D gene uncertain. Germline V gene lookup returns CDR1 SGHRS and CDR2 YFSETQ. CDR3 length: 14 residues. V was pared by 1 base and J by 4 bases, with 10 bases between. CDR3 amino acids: CASSLPRGADTQYF. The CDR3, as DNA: TGCGCCAGCAGCTTGCCCCGAGGCGCAGATACGCAGTATTTT.

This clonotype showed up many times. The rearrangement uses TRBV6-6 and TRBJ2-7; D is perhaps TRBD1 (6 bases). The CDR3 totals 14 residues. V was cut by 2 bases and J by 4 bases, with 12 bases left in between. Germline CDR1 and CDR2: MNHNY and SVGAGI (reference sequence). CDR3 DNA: TGTGCCAGCAGTTACGGGGACACCGGGTACGAGCAGTACTTC. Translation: CASSYGDTGYEQYF.

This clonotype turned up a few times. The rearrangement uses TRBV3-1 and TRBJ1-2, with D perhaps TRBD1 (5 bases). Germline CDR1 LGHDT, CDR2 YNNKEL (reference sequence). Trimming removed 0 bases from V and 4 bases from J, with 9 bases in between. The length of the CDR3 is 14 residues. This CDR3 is CASSQDRATYGYTF. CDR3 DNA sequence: TGTGCCAGCAGCCAAGACAGGGCTACCTATGGCTACACCTTC. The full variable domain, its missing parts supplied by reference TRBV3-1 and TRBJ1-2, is DTAVSQTPKYLVTQMGNDKSIKCEQNLGHDTMYWYKQDSKKFLKIMFSYNNKELIINETVPNRFSPKSPDKAHLNLHINSLELGDSAVYFCASSQDRATYGYTFGSGTRLTVV.

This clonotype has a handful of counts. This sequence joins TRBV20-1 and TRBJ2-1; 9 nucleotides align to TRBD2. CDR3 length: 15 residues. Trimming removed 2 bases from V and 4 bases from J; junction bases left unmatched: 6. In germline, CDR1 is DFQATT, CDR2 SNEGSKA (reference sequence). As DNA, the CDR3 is TGCAGTGCTAGACCTCTTCTAGCGGGGTACAATGAGCAGTTCTTC. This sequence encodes CSARPLLAGYNEQFF.

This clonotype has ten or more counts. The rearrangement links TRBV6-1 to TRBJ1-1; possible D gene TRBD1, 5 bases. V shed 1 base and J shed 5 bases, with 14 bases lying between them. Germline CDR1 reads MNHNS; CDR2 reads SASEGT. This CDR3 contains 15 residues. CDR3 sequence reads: CASSEGAGSRTEAFF. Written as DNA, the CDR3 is TGTGCCAGCAGTGAAGGGGCAGGGAGTAGGACTGAAGCTTTCTTT.

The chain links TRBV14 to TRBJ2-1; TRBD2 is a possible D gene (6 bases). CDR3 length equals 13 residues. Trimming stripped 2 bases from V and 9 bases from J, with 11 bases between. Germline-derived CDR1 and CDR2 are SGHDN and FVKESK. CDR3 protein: CASSQRLEGEQFF. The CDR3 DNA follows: TGTGCCAGCAGCCAAAGACTAGAGGGTGAGCAGTTCTTC. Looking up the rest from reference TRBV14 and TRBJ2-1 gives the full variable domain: EAGVTQFPSHSVIEKGQTVTLRCDPISGHDNLYWYRRVMGKEIKFLLHFVKESKQDESGMPNNRFLAERTGGTYSTLKVQPAELEDSGVYFCASSQRLEGEQFFGPGTRLTVL.

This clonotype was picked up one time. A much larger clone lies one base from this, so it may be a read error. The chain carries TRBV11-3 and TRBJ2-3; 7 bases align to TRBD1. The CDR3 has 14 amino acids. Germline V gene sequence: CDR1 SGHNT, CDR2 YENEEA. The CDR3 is CASSRGRVRDTQCF. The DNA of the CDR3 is TGTGCCAGCAGCAGGGGGCGGGTTCGAGATACGCAGTGTTTT.

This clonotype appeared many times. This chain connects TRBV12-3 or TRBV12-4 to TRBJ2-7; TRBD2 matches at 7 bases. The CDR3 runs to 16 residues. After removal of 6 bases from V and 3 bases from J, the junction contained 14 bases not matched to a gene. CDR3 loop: CASRVGGWGSLYEQYF. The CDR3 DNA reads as TGTGCCAGCAGAGTGGGGGGGTGGGGCTCCCTCTACGAGCAGTACTTC.

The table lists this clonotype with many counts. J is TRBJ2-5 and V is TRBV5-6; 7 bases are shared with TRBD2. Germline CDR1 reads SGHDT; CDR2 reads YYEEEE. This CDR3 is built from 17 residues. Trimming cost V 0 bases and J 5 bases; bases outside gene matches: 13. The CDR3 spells CASSLGSNTREWETQYF. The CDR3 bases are TGTGCCAGCAGCTTGGGGTCGAATACGCGGGAGTGGGAGACCCAGTACTTC. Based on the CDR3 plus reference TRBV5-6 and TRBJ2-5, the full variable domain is DAGVTQSPTHLIKTRGQQVTLRCSPKSGHDTVSWYQQALGQGPQFIFQYYEEEERQRGNFPDRFSGHQFPNYSSELNVNALLLGDSALYLCASSLGSNTREWETQYFGPGTRLLVL.

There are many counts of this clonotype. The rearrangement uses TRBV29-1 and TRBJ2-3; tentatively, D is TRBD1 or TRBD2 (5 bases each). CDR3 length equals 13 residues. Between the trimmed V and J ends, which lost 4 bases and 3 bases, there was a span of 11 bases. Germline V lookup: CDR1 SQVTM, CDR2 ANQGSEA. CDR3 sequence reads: CSVGQSGTDTQYF. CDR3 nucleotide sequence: TGCAGCGTTGGACAGTCGGGGACAGATACGCAGTATTTT.

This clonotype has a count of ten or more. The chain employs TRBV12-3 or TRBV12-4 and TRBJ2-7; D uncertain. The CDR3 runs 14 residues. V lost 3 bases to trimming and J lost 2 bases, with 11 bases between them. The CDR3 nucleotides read TGTGCCAGCAGTTTTTTAGGCAGAGCCTACGAGCAGTACTTC. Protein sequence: CASSFLGRAYEQYF.

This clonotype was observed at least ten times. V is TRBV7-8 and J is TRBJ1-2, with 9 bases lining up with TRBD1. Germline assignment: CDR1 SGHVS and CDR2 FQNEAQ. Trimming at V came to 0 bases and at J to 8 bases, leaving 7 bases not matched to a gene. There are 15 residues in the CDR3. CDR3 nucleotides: TGTGCCAGCAGCTTAGCTGTCGGACAGGGGCCGGGCTACACCTTC. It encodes CASSLAVGQGPGYTF. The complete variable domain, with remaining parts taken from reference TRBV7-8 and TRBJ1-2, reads GAGVSQSPRYKVAKRGQDVALRCDPISGHVSLFWYQQALGQGPEFLTYFQNEAQLDKSGLPSDRFFAERPEGSVSTLKIQRTQQEDSAVYLCASSLAVGQGPGYTFGSGTRLTVV.

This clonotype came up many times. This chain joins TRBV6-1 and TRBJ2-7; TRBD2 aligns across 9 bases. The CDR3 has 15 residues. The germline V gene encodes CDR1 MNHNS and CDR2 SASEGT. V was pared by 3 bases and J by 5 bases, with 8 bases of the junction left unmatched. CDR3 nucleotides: TGTGCCAGCAGTGAGCTCGGGCGGGAGGGCGACGAGCAGTACTTC. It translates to CASSELGREGDEQYF.

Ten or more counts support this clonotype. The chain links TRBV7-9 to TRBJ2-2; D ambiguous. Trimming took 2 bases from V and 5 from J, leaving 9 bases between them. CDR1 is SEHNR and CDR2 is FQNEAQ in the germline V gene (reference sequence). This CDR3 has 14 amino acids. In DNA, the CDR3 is TGTGCCAGCAGCTTATGGGGTCGGACCGGGGAGCTGTTTTTT. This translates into CASSLWGRTGELFF.

The CDR3 DNA reads TGTGCCAGCAGTTTTGGGCAGGGGATGCCTCGGAACATTCAGTACTTC. Translating gives CASSFGQGMPRNIQYF. The rearrangement uses TRBV12-3 or TRBV12-4 and TRBJ2-4, with TRBD1 as a possible D gene (6 bases). Trimming took off 3 bases at V and 7 bases at J, with 19 bases between the two ends. The CDR3 has 16 residues.

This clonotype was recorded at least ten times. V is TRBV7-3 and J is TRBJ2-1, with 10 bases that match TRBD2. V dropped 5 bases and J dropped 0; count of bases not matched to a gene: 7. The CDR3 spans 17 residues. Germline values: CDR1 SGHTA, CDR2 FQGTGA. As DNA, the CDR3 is TGTGCCAGCAGCCCAAGGGGACTAGCGACCTCCTACAATGAGCAGTTCTTC. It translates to CASSPRGLATSYNEQFF.

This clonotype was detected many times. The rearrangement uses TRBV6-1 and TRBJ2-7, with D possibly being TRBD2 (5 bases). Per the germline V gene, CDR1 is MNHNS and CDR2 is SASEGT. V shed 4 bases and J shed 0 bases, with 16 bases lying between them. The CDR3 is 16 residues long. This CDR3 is CASSAGLGGHSYEQYF. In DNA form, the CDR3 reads TGTGCCAGCAGTGCGGGCTTGGGCGGGCACTCCTACGAGCAGTACTTC.

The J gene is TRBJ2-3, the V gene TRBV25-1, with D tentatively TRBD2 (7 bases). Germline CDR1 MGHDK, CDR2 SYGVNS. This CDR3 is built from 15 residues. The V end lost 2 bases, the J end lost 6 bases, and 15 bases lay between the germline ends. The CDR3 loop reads CASSETGGLRDTQYF. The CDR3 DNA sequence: TGTGCCAGCAGTGAAACCGGGGGGCTGAGGGATACGCAGTATTTT.

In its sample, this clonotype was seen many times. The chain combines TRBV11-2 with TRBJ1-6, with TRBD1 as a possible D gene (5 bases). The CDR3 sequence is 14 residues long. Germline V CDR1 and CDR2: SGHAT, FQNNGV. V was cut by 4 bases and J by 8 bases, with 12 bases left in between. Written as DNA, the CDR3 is TGTGCCAGCAGCTACCGGGACGGGGATTCACCCCTCCACTTT. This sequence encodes CASSYRDGDSPLHF.

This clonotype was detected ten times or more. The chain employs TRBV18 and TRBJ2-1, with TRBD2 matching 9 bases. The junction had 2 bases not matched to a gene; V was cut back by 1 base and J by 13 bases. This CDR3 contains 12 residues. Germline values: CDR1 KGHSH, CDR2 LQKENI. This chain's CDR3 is CASSPQGTSQFF. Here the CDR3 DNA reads TGTGCCAGCTCACCACAAGGGACTAGCCAGTTCTTC.